These 2 T cell receptor beta chains originate from one sample sequenced in a study of blood T cell repertoires in COVID-19. Produced via immunoSEQ multiplex PCR; TCRdb's table is partial and in-frame only. Among approximately 100,000 clones, 80% to 95% were seen once, and the ten largest hold 5.7%. Sequences were obtained from peripheral blood. These receptors originate from a man between 50 and 59 years old with active COVID-19.

This chain connects TRBV19 to TRBJ1-2; 7 bases are a match to TRBD1. The length of the CDR3 is 15 residues. Germline loops: CDR1 LNHDA, CDR2 SQIVND (reference sequence). With 5 bases clipped from V and 7 bases from J, the junction kept 13 bases outside the gene matches. DNA for the CDR3: TGTGCCAGTAGTGAGTCGACAGGGCTAGGACGTGGCTACACCTTC. It is translated as CASSESTGLGRGYTF.

V usage is TRBV5-1 and J usage is TRBJ2-3; perhaps TRBD2 as D (7 bases). The CDR3 totals 15 residues. Deletions cut 5 bases from V and 0 bases from J, with 13 bases between. The germline CDR1 and CDR2 sequences are SGHRS and YFSETQ. CDR3 sequence: CASSGGGGSTDTQYF. CDR3 nucleotide sequence: TGCGCCAGCAGTGGGGGGGGCGGAAGCACAGATACGCAGTATTTT.